The 3 T cell receptor beta chains below all came from one sample that was sequenced in a study of T-cell reconstitution after alpha-beta-depleted transplantation in children. Researchers prepared the TCRbeta library using unique molecular identifiers, the study reports. TCRdb fed the PCR reads into MiXCR, producing one record per CDR3 protein. The data show fewer than 700,000 distinct CDR3 sequences, with under 30% seen just once and 13% to 15% held by the top ten. Sequences were derived from PBMCs, mostly from graft donor cells, sampled 360 days after TCRalphabeta/CD19-depleted stem cell transplant. The receptors come from a boy under three years old who had a stem cell transplant for acute myeloid leukemia, so the T cells may come from the graft donor.

The chain couples TRBV20-1 to TRBJ1-2; no definite D call. The CDR3 totals 10 residues. Germline CDR1 DFQATT, CDR2 SNEGSKA (reference sequence). Trimming stripped 6 bases from V and 5 bases from J, with 7 bases between. The chain's CDR3 is CSARFYGYTF. The CDR3 nucleotides read TGCAGTGCCAGGTTTTATGGCTACACCTTC.

This chain connects TRBV11-3 to TRBJ2-6, with a possible D match to TRBD1 (6 bases). This CDR3 has 16 residues. V was clipped by 6 bases and J by 2 bases, with 14 bases between them. CDR1 and CDR2 from the germline V gene are SGHNT and YENEEA. The CDR3 protein is CASRAGQLTGANVLTF. As DNA, the CDR3 is TGTGCCAGCAGGGCTGGACAGTTAACTGGGGCCAACGTCCTGACTTTC.

This clonotype was detected ten times or more. J is TRBJ2-1 and V is TRBV12-3 or TRBV12-4; no firm D call. The CDR3 consists of 15 residues. Trimming shortened V by 1 base and J by 3 bases, and 10 bases separated the two germline ends. In DNA form, the CDR3 reads TGTGCCAGCAGTTTAGTGTCGGTCAGCTACAATGAGCAGTTCTTC. Amino acid sequence: CASSLVSVSYNEQFF.